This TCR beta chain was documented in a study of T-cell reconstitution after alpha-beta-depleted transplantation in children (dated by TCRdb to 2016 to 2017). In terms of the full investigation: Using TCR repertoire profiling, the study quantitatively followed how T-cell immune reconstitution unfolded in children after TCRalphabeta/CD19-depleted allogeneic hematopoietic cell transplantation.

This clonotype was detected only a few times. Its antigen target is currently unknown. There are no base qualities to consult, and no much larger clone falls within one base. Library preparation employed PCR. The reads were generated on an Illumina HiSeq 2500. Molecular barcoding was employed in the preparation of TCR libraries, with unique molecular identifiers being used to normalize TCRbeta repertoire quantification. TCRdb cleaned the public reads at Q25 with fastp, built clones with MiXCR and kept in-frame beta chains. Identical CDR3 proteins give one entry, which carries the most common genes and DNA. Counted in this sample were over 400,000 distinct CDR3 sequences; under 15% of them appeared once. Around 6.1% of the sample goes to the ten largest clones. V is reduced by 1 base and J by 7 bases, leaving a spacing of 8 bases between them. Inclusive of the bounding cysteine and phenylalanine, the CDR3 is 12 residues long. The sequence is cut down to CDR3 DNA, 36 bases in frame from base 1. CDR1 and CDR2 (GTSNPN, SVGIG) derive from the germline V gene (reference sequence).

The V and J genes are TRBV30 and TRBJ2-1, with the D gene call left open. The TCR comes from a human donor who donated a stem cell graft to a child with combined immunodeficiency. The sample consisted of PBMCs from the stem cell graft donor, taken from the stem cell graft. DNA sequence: TGTGCCTGGAGTGCGACTGTTAATGAGCAGTTCTTC. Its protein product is CAWSATVNEQFF.